This T cell receptor (beta chain) was profiled in a study of long-term antiretroviral therapy in people with HIV (dated by TCRdb to between 2021 and 2024). Describing the broader study: The earliest samples were collected about a decade before the 2015 WHO recommendation for immediate ART, when ART was typically delayed until CD4 counts fell. Whether ART initiation and durable HIV suppression were associated with changes in peripheral blood TRB repertoire composition and diversity was tested in a retrospective serial study. A total of 150 to 200 cryopreserved PBMC samples were contributed to the cohort by 30 adults with confirmed HIV infection, with samples collected serially over a mean of about 6 years (range 1-12). About 40% of the roughly 30 participants with HIV were female. No cross-contamination during QIAcube processing was shown when test extractions of a monoclonal T-cell line were performed alongside some 33 polyclonal samples.

To be included, a participant needed at least one PBMC sample from before ART initiation plus at least two post-ART samples. Every participant with HIV received treatment in the United States of America. Before DNA extraction, cryopreserved samples of roughly 0.9-11 million PBMC were thawed and washed. At the time of the earliest PBMC sample, participants with HIV were aged between roughly 20 and 60 years. PBMC samples were contributed by each participant from 1-4 timepoints before ART initiation and 2-8 timepoints after ART initiation, with a median of 7 samples. For every participant, serial HIV viral load, CD4+ T-cell count, ART history and demographic data were obtained. Using a Qiagen kit on a QIAcube, genomic DNA was extracted from unsorted PBMC, with samples processed in batches of 12. The paper's findings and limits, for the study overall: Because cell numbers in pre-ART samples were limited, unsorted PBMC were profiled instead of sorted CD4+ and CD8+ T cells. Starting ART was linked to a significant rise in TRB diversity, yet even after long-term ART the diversity remained significantly lower than in transplant donor controls. HIV repertoires had narrower CDR3 length ranges than controls, and the network structure suggested an antigen-experienced repertoire that shifted only slightly toward naive after ART. The repertoire was dominated across all time points by expanded TRB clones identified before ART initiation, although this dominance was seen to fluctuate and to decrease in many PLHIV after ART. Inferences about post-ART repertoire changes are limited because no data were available on ART adherence, viral resistance or therapy changes. Samples dated from the mid-2000s to the late 2010s, and the ART regimens used may be less effective than current ones. Because PBMC availability was limited, only the TCR beta chain was sequenced, with no alpha chain pairing.

Comments on this clone: The antigen it binds to is not known. Per-nucleotide qualities are absent, and no much larger clonotype sits a single base away.

The immunoSEQ hsTCRB v3.0 assay was used at survey level resolution to sequence the TRB variable region. TRB sequencing targeted a depth of about 40,000-55,000 T-cell genomes per sample. An Illumina MiSeq with a v3 150-cycle kit was used to sequence the pooled TRB libraries. Regarding the original processing steps: Repertoire analysis was performed in R inside a reproducible Nextflow workflow that covered QC, data transformation and analysis. LymphoSeq2, an R package for AIRR-Seq data exploration, was used to implement custom analyses. A few samples that produced fewer than 5000 total TRB sequences were removed, so 150 to 200 HIV repertoires were analyzed. Among the 200 or so HIV repertoires that were kept, around 60 were collected before ART initiation and more than 120 were collected after ART initiation. Repertoires were downsampled to 5000 TRB nucleotide sequences, with summary statistics averaged over 100 downsampling iterations. The analysis kept only TRB sequences whose CDR3 regions were at least seven amino acids long. A Shannon entropy-derived clonality score and the Gini coefficient were used to measure diversity. Repertoire networks linked the top 5000 CDR3 amino acid sequences whenever two sequences differed by an edit distance of one. For TRB CDR3 amino acid sequences, GLIPH2 was used to predict antigen specificity groups and MHC restriction. CDR3 amino acid sequences were matched against VDJdb and McPAS-TCR to flag known CMV, EBV, HIV or tissue antigen associations. Pre-ART, post-ART and control groups were compared with Wilcoxon signed-rank tests and Holm-Bonferroni correction. TCRdb re-hosts the immuneACCESS table, in-frame sequences only. Its copies lack some clones; in the studies checked, an unresolved V gene accounts for under half of them, and the cause for the rest is not known. Clonal size and the V and J genes are those of that table, whereas D and trimming came from the DNA. In this sample the table shows 25,000 to 30,000 clones, roughly 84% of which occur a single time. The ten largest account for approximately 9.2% of the sample.

From the cysteine up to the phenylalanine, the CDR3 has a length of 16 residues. CDR3 DNA is the only sequence kept; it has 48 bases, read in frame from the first base. As encoded in the germline V gene, CDR1 is KGHSH while CDR2 is LQKENI. V and J are truncated by 4 bases and 5 bases respectively, leaving an intervening sequence of 17 bases. The TCR sequence derives from a man aged 35 to 55 with HIV. The chain is made from TRBV18 and TRBJ2-2; D gene: possibly TRBD1, on 6 matching bases. Here the sequenced sample was unsorted PBMCs, taken 4.8 to 5 years after starting antiretroviral therapy. CDR3 reads: CASSREQTGFTGELFF. At the DNA level, the sequence is TGTGCCAGCTCACGCGAACAAACAGGGTTTACCGGGGAGCTGTTTTTT.